A single sample gave rise to the 16 T cell receptor beta chains below, sequenced in a study of blood T cell repertoires in COVID-19. Only in-frame clones appear in the TCRdb table, and some are missing; sequencing was by immunoSEQ multiplex PCR. This sample yields roughly 230,000 clones, of which approximately 85% are seen a single time; about 0.93% belongs to the top ten. The sample consisted of peripheral blood. The receptors were sampled from a man aged 40-49 years with acute or convalescent COVID-19.

The chain is built from TRBV27 and TRBJ1-6, with TRBD1 matching over 7 bases. The CDR3 consists of 15 residues. Trimming cost V 5 bases and J 4 bases; bases outside gene matches: 5. Germline V gene sequence: CDR1 MNHEY, CDR2 SMNVEV (reference sequence). Written as DNA, the CDR3 is TGTGCCAGCAGTGGCCGGGGACAGTATAATTCACCCCTCCACTTT. Encoded protein: CASSGRGQYNSPLHF.

The chain recombines TRBV5-1 with TRBJ1-1; a possible D gene is TRBD1 (6 bases). The germline CDR1 and CDR2 sequences are SGHRS and YFSETQ. V lost 4 bases and J 6 bases, leaving 13 bases between the germline ends. CDR3 length equals 13 residues. Here the CDR3 reads CASSQSGAAEAFF. CDR3 nucleotides: TGCGCCAGCAGCCAATCAGGGGCGGCTGAAGCTTTCTTT.

This clone appeared a single time. The chain has TRBV5-1 and TRBJ1-2; 8 bases line up with TRBD1. V dropped 3 bases and J dropped 0; count of bases not matched to a gene: 4. The CDR3 sequence is 15 residues long. The germline V gene has CDR1 SGHRS and CDR2 YFSETQ. DNA of the CDR3: TGCGCCAGCAGCTATACAGGGGGATCTAACTATGGCTACACCTTC. Translating it yields CASSYTGGSNYGYTF.

The chain uses TRBV3-1 (or the pseudogene TRBV3-2) and TRBJ2-3; TRBD1 aligns across 8 bases. Trimming removed 4 bases from V and 5 bases from J; junction bases left unmatched: 5. This CDR3 has 14 residues. CDR1 LGHDT and CDR2 YNNKEL come from the germline V gene (reference sequence). The CDR3 nucleotides read TGTGCCAGCAGCCTCCAGGGGGCTAAAGATACGCAGTATTTT. Translating it yields CASSLQGAKDTQYF.

The chain couples TRBV9 to TRBJ1-6; D unresolved. Germline lookup yields CDR1 SGDLS and CDR2 YYNGEE. The V gene lost 4 bases and the J gene lost 6 bases, with 14 bases spanning the gap. The CDR3 loop spans 15 amino acids. The CDR3 region has the DNA TGTGCCAGCAGCACCCGACCCCGGGGTAATTCACCCCTCCACTTT. This translates into CASSTRPRGNSPLHF.

This sequence joins TRBV6-5 and TRBJ1-2, with 8 bases lining up with TRBD1. V lost 7 bases and J lost 4; bases outside the gene matches: 8. This CDR3 region has 14 residues. CDR1 and CDR2 (germline): MNHEY, SVGAGI. Written as DNA, the CDR3 is TGTGCCAGCAACCCGGGACAGGCTCTCTATGGCTACACCTTC. This encodes CASNPGQALYGYTF.

The rearrangement joins TRBV4-2 to TRBJ2-1; TRBD2 matches at 13 bases. With 4 bases clipped from V and 5 bases from J, the junction kept 2 bases outside the gene matches. Germline CDR1 reads LGHNA; CDR2 reads YNFKEQ. This CDR3 comprises 15 residues. CDR3 DNA: TGTGCCAGCAGCCTCACTAGCGGGGGGGACAATGAGCAGTTCTTC. Amino acids: CASSLTSGGDNEQFF.

J is TRBJ2-7 and V is TRBV5-6; 9 bases are shared with TRBD1. CDR1 is SGHDT and CDR2 is YYEEEE in the germline V gene. The V gene end was trimmed by 1 base and the J gene end by 2 bases; junction bases not matched to a gene: 10. The CDR3 spans 17 residues. The CDR3 DNA sequence: TGTGCCAGCAGCTTGCCCCCATTTGGGACAGGGACCTACGAGCAGTACTTC. It yields the protein CASSLPPFGTGTYEQYF.

The V call is TRBV18, the J call TRBJ1-1; possibly TRBD1 for D (5 bases). Germline CDR1 reads KGHSH; CDR2 reads LQKENI. V dropped 1 base and J dropped 5 bases, with 8 bases sitting between them. The CDR3 totals 13 residues. CDR3: CASSPQGLTEAFF. The CDR3 nucleotides are TGTGCCAGCTCACCACAGGGGTTGACTGAAGCTTTCTTT.

The V and J genes are TRBV4-2 and TRBJ2-1; 8 nucleotides align to TRBD2. The CDR3 runs to 16 residues. Germline V lookup: CDR1 LGHNA, CDR2 YNFKEQ. The V gene end was trimmed by 0 bases and the J gene end by 3 bases; junction bases not matched to a gene: 4. In DNA form, the CDR3 reads TGTGCCAGCAGCCAAGATGTCAGCGGGGGCTACAATGAGCAGTTCTTC. Translation gives CASSQDVSGGYNEQFF.

The CDR3 protein is CATTGRADYGYTF. Written as DNA, the CDR3 is TGTGCCACCACGGGCAGGGCCGACTATGGCTACACCTTC. The genes are TRBV7-8 and TRBJ1-2, with D maybe TRBD1 (5 bases). This CDR3 is 13 amino acids long. Per the germline V gene, CDR1 is SGHVS and CDR2 is FQNEAQ. V was pared by 10 bases and J by 3 bases, with 15 bases between. Full variable domain (remainder filled in from reference TRBV7-8 and TRBJ1-2): GAGVSQSPRYKVAKRGQDVALRCDPISGHVSLFWYQQALGQGPEFLTYFQNEAQLDKSGLPSDRFFAERPEGSVSTLKIQRTQQEDSAVYLCATTGRADYGYTFGSGTRLTVV.

This sequence joins TRBV6-5 and TRBJ1-2; maybe TRBD1 (5 bases). This CDR3 is built from 13 residues. Germline V CDR1 and CDR2: MNHEY, SVGAGI. V dropped 7 bases and J dropped 2 bases, with 11 bases sitting between them. The CDR3 DNA reads as TGTGCCAGCATCCCAGGGCCAAACTATGGCTACACCTTC. Its protein is CASIPGPNYGYTF.

This sequence joins TRBV7-2 and TRBJ2-7, with D tentatively TRBD2 (6 bases). There are 15 residues in the CDR3. In germline, CDR1 is SGHTA, CDR2 FQGNSA. Trimming pared 5 bases from V and 4 bases from J, leaving 18 bases between. Here the CDR3 reads CASSRPHSGTYEQYF. Written as DNA, the CDR3 is TGTGCCAGCAGCAGACCCCACTCAGGGACTTACGAGCAGTACTTC.

The chain carries TRBV18 and TRBJ2-7; 10 positions match TRBD1. Looked up from germline, CDR1 is KGHSH and CDR2 is LQKENI. The CDR3 loop spans 15 amino acids. V gave up 2 bases and J gave up 1 base; unmatched junction bases: 2. For the CDR3, the DNA is TGTGCCAGCTCACCAGGGGACAGGGGTTCCTACGAGCAGTACTTC. It translates to CASSPGDRGSYEQYF. Looking up the rest from reference TRBV18 and TRBJ2-7 gives the full variable domain: NAGVMQNPRHLVRRRGQEARLRCSPMKGHSHVYWYRQLPEEGLKFMVYLQKENIIDESGMPKERFSAEFPKEGPSILRIQQVVRGDSAAYFCASSPGDRGSYEQYFGPGTRLTVT.

This chain uses TRBV5-4 with TRBJ2-2; TRBD1 aligns across 9 bases. CDR1 SGHNT and CDR2 YYREEE come from the germline V gene (reference sequence). The CDR3 length is 15 residues. V trimming: 3 bases; J trimming: 6 bases; junction bases outside the gene matches: 6. For the CDR3, the DNA is TGTGCCAGCAGCTCCGGACAGGGGTCGGCCGGGGAGCTGTTTTTT. Its protein product is CASSSGQGSAGELFF.

V usage is TRBV13 and J usage is TRBJ2-3; TRBD2 is a possible D gene (6 bases). The germline CDR1 and CDR2 sequences are PRHDT and FYEKMQ (reference sequence). V lost 4 bases, J lost 0 bases, and 11 bases lay in between. The CDR3 is 15 residues long. The CDR3 here is CASSSGTYSTDTQYF. DNA for the CDR3: TGTGCCAGCAGCTCGGGGACTTACAGCACAGATACGCAGTATTTT.